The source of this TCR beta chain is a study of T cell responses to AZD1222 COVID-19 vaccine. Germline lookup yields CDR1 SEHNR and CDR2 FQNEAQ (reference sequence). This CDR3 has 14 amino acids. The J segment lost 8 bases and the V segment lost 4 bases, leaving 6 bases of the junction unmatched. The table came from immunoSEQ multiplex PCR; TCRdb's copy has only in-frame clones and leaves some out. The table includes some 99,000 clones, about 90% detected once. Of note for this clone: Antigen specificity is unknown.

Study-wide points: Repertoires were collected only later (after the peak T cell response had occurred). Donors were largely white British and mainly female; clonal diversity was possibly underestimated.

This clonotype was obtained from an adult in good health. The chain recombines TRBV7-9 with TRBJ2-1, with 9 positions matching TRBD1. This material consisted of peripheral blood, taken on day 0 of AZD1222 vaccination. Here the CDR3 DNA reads TGTGCCAGCAGCTGGACCACAGGGGGCCATGAGCAGTTCTTC. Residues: CASSWTTGGHEQFF.